This T cell receptor (beta chain) was sequenced for a study of control samples from healthy donors and cancer patients. Assay used: immunoSEQ multiplex PCR; TCRdb lists only in-frame clones, some missing. The sample shows about 130,000 clones, about 93% of them seen only once. The origin of this receptor is a man between 60 and 75 years old with colorectal cancer. Sequencing input: PBMCs.

CDR3: CASSLEGLGTEAFF. CDR3 bases: TGCGCCAGCAGCTTAGAGGGTTTAGGCACTGAAGCTTTCTTT. The chain carries TRBV5-1 and TRBJ1-1; no clear D gene. CDR1 and CDR2 (germline): SGHRS, YFSETQ. The ends were cut back, 2 bases at V and 4 bases at J, with 12 bases in the middle. The CDR3 has 14 amino acids. The complete variable domain, with remaining parts taken from reference TRBV5-1 and TRBJ1-1, reads KAGVTQTPRYLIKTRGQQVTLSCSPISGHRSVSWYQQTPGQGLQFLFEYFSETQRNKGNFPGRFSGRQFSNSRSEMNVSTLELGDSALYLCASSLEGLGTEAFFGQGTRLTVV.